The 29 T cell receptor beta chains in this list originate from one sample, sequenced in a study of cytotoxic CD8 clonotypes in ibrutinib-treated CLL. Libraries were prepared by immunoSEQ multiplex PCR; TCRdb keeps only in-frame clonotypes and omits some of them. The sample yields fewer than 75,000 clones, less than 75% seen once. The sample was PBMCs, taken after 12 months of ibrutinib treatment. The receptor set was obtained from a human donor with chronic lymphocytic leukemia.

This clone was picked up a small number of times. The rearrangement uses TRBV5-4 and TRBJ1-1; the D gene is possibly TRBD1 (6 bases). Germline V gene data show CDR1 as SGHNT and CDR2 as YYREEE (reference sequence). The CDR3 is made up of 16 amino acids. V lost 4 bases and J 1 base, leaving 17 bases between the germline ends. CDR3 protein: CASSPFRTDRNTEAFF. CDR3 sequence (DNA): TGTGCCAGCAGCCCGTTTCGGACAGACAGGAACACTGAAGCTTTCTTT. Filled out from reference TRBV5-4 and TRBJ1-1, the complete variable domain reads ETGVTQSPTHLIKTRGQQVTLRCSSQSGHNTVSWYQQALGQGPQFIFQYYREEENGRGNFPPRFSGLQFPNYSSELNVNALELDDSALYLCASSPFRTDRNTEAFFGQGTRLTVV.

This chain connects TRBV6-1 to TRBJ1-1; D is uncertain. Germline loops: CDR1 MNHNS, CDR2 SASEGT. V dropped 3 bases and J dropped 0 bases, with 11 bases sitting between them. The CDR3 totals 15 residues. The CDR3 sequence: CASSETPRVNTEAFF. CDR3 DNA: TGTGCCAGCAGTGAGACACCCCGAGTGAACACTGAAGCTTTCTTT.

This clone was picked up one time. The chain links TRBV18 to TRBJ1-2; D gene unclear. CDR1 and CDR2 (germline): KGHSH, LQKENI. CDR3 length: 13 residues. The V and J ends lost 2 bases and 6 bases respectively, with 10 bases between them. The CDR3 sequence: CASSPEAVNGYTF. The CDR3 nucleotides are TGTGCCAGCTCACCAGAGGCGGTAAATGGCTACACCTTC.

For the CDR3, the DNA is TGTGCCAGCAGCGGGGGACTAGCGGGAGGAAATGAGCAGTTCTTC. Protein: CASSGGLAGGNEQFF. V usage is TRBV5-4 and J usage is TRBJ2-1; 15 bases align to TRBD2. With V trimmed by 4 bases and J by 7 bases, 3 bases remained unmatched. The CDR3 spans 15 residues. CDR1 is SGHNT, CDR2 YYREEE, per germline (reference sequence).

The chain combines TRBV9 with TRBJ2-4, with D unclear. CDR1 and CDR2 (germline): SGDLS, YYNGEE. V lost 4 bases to trimming and J lost 7 bases, with 9 bases between them. The CDR3 length is 12 residues. CDR3: CASSPNHNIQYF. As DNA, the CDR3 is TGTGCCAGCAGCCCCAACCATAACATTCAGTACTTC.

The chain has TRBV28 and TRBJ2-7; tentative D call: TRBD2 (5 bases). The CDR3 loop spans 11 amino acids. Trimming took off 5 bases at V and 8 bases at J, with 10 bases between the two ends. Germline assignment: CDR1 MDHEN and CDR2 SYDVKM. The CDR3 coding sequence is TGTGCCAGCAGTCCCCTCGGGAAGCAGTACTTC. This gives the protein CASSPLGKQYF.

The CDR3 DNA reads TGCAGCGTTGGGCTAGCGGCCCCCGACGCCGAGCAGTTCTTC. This translates into CSVGLAAPDAEQFF. The chain has TRBV29-1 and TRBJ2-1, with 7 nucleotides matching TRBD2. The CDR3 loop spans 14 amino acids. Trimming removed 4 bases from V and 10 bases from J; junction bases left unmatched: 13. Germline loops: CDR1 SQVTM, CDR2 ANQGSEA.

The chain joins TRBV4-1 to TRBJ2-7; 8 bases agree with TRBD2. The CDR3 extends over 16 amino acids. Germline CDR1 is MGHRA and CDR2 is YSYEKL. J gave up 4 bases and V 5 bases, and 13 bases lay outside the gene matches. For the CDR3, the DNA is TGCGCCAGCAGCTATGATCTTCTAGCGGGCGCGTACGAGCAGTACTTC. Translating gives CASSYDLLAGAYEQYF.

The chain uses TRBV5-6 and TRBJ1-1; D not certain. V was clipped by 0 bases and J by 4 bases, with 10 bases between them. The germline V gene has CDR1 SGHDT and CDR2 YYEEEE. The CDR3 length is 14 residues. Written as DNA, the CDR3 is TGTGCCAGCAGCTTGGGGGGTGGTGGCACTGAAGCTTTCTTT. It encodes CASSLGGGGTEAFF.

The sample holds a few counts of this clone. The chain has TRBV14 and TRBJ2-7, with D unresolved. CDR1 is SGHDN, CDR2 FVKESK, per germline. Trimming took 4 bases from V and 1 from J, leaving 11 bases between them. The CDR3 extends over 14 amino acids. CDR3 residues: CASSPFGPSYEQYF. The CDR3, as DNA: TGTGCCAGCAGCCCCTTCGGACCTTCCTACGAGCAGTACTTC.

The chain couples TRBV4-3 to TRBJ2-5; D possibly corresponds to TRBD1 (5 bases). The end of the DNA is better explained by TRBJ2-7, so the J call may be wrong. The CDR3 totals 15 residues. The germline V gene has CDR1 LGHNA and CDR2 YSLEER. DNA for the CDR3: TGCGCCAGCAGCCAAGAAACAGGCGTCAATTACGAGCAGTACTTC. It encodes CASSQETGVNYEQYF.

The chain couples TRBV27 to TRBJ2-7; 7 nucleotides align to TRBD2. CDR3 length equals 16 residues. Germline CDR1 and CDR2: MNHEY and SMNVEV (reference sequence). Trimming removed 0 bases from V and 5 bases from J; junction bases left unmatched: 10. In DNA, the CDR3 is TGTGCCAGCAGTTTATCGTCCGGGAGGTTTAGCAACGAGCAGTACTTC. Translation: CASSLSSGRFSNEQYF.

The V and J genes are TRBV4-3 and TRBJ1-3; 7 bases align to TRBD1. This CDR3 has 15 residues. V shed 1 base and J 2 bases; nucleotides not matched to a gene: 2. Germline assignment: CDR1 LGHNA and CDR2 YSLEER. CDR3 sequence: CASSQAQGPGNTIYF. For the CDR3, the DNA is TGCGCCAGCAGCCAAGCACAGGGGCCTGGAAACACCATATATTTT.

This chain uses TRBV5-1 with TRBJ2-5; D might be TRBD1 (6 bases). In germline, CDR1 is SGHRS, CDR2 YFSETQ. The CDR3 covers 13 residues. Trimming pared 4 bases from V and 5 bases from J, leaving 12 bases between. The CDR3 protein is CASSGGGGETQYF. The CDR3 nucleotides read TGCGCCAGCAGCGGTGGGGGCGGGGAGACCCAGTACTTC.

V is TRBV30 and J is TRBJ1-5; TRBD1 is a possible D gene (5 bases). V lost 2 bases to trimming and J lost 5 bases, with 10 bases between them. This CDR3 is built from 13 residues. CDR1 and CDR2 (germline): GTSNPN, SVGIG (reference sequence). CDR3 protein: CAWSPRGDQPQHF. CDR3 nucleotide sequence: TGTGCCTGGAGTCCACGGGGGGATCAGCCCCAGCATTTT.

In its sample, this clone was seen a few times. This rearrangement joins TRBV28 to TRBJ1-2; no clear D. V was trimmed by 5 bases and J by 5 bases, leaving 6 bases between them. Germline V lookup: CDR1 MDHEN, CDR2 SYDVKM. The CDR3 runs 11 residues. CDR3 DNA sequence: TGTGCCAGCAGTGGAGCGTATGGCTACACCTTC. It translates to CASSGAYGYTF.

The chain is built from TRBV15 and TRBJ2-3; unclear D gene. Germline V CDR1 and CDR2: LNHNV, YYDKDF (reference sequence). The CDR3 has 15 amino acids. V was shortened by 0 bases and J by 4 bases, with 11 bases between the two germline ends. CDR3 DNA sequence: TGTGCCACCAGCAGAGATTTTAATGCGGCAGATACGCAGTATTTT. As protein: CATSRDFNAADTQYF.

This chain joins TRBV6-1 and TRBJ2-5; D ambiguous. TRBJ2-7 matches the DNA end more closely, so the J call is doubtful. The CDR3 contains 14 residues. CDR1 and CDR2 from the germline V gene are MNHNS and SASEGT. CDR3 coding DNA: TGTGCCAGCAGTTTGGTGGCAGACTCCTACGAGCAGTACTTC. This gives the protein CASSLVADSYEQYF.

This rearrangement joins TRBV5-6 to TRBJ1-5; D gene unclear. The germline gives CDR1 SGHDT, CDR2 YYEEEE. The CDR3 runs 16 residues. Trimming removed 0 bases at V and 0 bases at J, with 10 bases between. Here the CDR3 reads CASSLGRGYSNQPQHF. The CDR3 DNA is TGTGCCAGCAGCTTGGGTCGCGGCTATAGCAATCAGCCCCAGCATTTT.

CDR3 nucleotides: TGTGCCAGCAGGCCCGGTTCGGTGGGCGCAGATACGCAGTATTTT. Encoded protein: CASRPGSVGADTQYF. The genes are TRBV28 and TRBJ2-3; D is unresolved. Trimming stripped 6 bases from V and 4 bases from J, with 17 bases between. Germline CDR1 is MDHEN and CDR2 is SYDVKM. The CDR3 is made up of 15 amino acids.

The V gene is TRBV19, the J gene TRBJ2-7; 9 bases align to TRBD1. Trimming at V came to 3 bases and at J to 4 bases, leaving 7 bases not matched to a gene. Looked up from germline, CDR1 is LNHDA and CDR2 is SQIVND (reference sequence). The CDR3 is made up of 15 amino acids. The CDR3 coding sequence is TGTGCCAGTAGTATCTCCGGGACAGGGTTTTACGAGCAGTACTTC. Protein: CASSISGTGFYEQYF.

V is TRBV5-6 and J is TRBJ1-5; D uncertain. Trimming shortened V by 1 base and J by 9 bases, and 8 bases separated the two germline ends. Germline values: CDR1 SGHDT, CDR2 YYEEEE. The CDR3 sequence is 12 residues long. The CDR3 DNA reads TGTGCCAGCAGCTTGACCGCGGGGCCCCAGCATTTT. It encodes CASSLTAGPQHF.

The rearrangement links TRBV7-6 to TRBJ2-5; 8 bases fit TRBD2. The V and J ends lost 1 base and 5 bases, in that order; junction bases with no gene match: 9. This CDR3 comprises 16 residues. In germline, CDR1 is SGHVS, CDR2 FNYEAQ. CDR3 nucleotide sequence: TGTGCCAGCAGCTTAGGAGCTACGGGGGGGTCGGAGACCCAGTACTTC. Its protein is CASSLGATGGSETQYF.

The J gene is TRBJ2-7, the V gene TRBV6-1; tentative D call: TRBD2 (6 bases). The CDR3 totals 13 residues. The V end lost 11 bases, the J end lost 1 base, and 15 bases lay between the germline ends. Germline V lookup: CDR1 MNHNS, CDR2 SASEGT. CDR3 nucleotides: TGTGCCCACGGGGGACCCACGTCCTACGAGCAGTACTTC. It specifies CAHGGPTSYEQYF.

The chain joins TRBV30 to TRBJ2-7; 10 bases fit TRBD2. The CDR3 has 14 residues. Trimming cost V 3 bases and J 4 bases; bases outside gene matches: 6. Germline loops: CDR1 GTSNPN, CDR2 SVGIG (reference sequence). CDR3 in amino acids: CAWRRSGRVYEQYF. CDR3 bases: TGTGCCTGGAGGAGAAGCGGGAGGGTTTACGAGCAGTACTTC.

This clone was recorded at least ten times. V gene TRBV2 combines with J gene TRBJ2-7; no definite D call. The CDR3 runs to 11 residues. Trimming took off 2 bases at V and 7 bases at J, with 6 bases between the two ends. CDR1 and CDR2 from the germline V gene are SNHLY and FYNNEI. The CDR3 sequence: CASSETLEQYF. CDR3 sequence (DNA): TGTGCCAGCAGTGAAACGCTAGAGCAGTACTTC.

The V and J genes are TRBV5-1 and TRBJ2-7; 11 nucleotides align to TRBD2. The germline V gene has CDR1 SGHRS and CDR2 YFSETQ. This CDR3 is 15 amino acids long. V lost 4 bases to trimming and J lost 6 bases; unmatched junction nucleotides: 9. CDR3 nucleotides: TGCGCCAGCAGCCAACCGGGACTAGCGGTCTCCGAGCAGTACTTC. Translating it yields CASSQPGLAVSEQYF.

The rearrangement uses TRBV6-5 and TRBJ2-2, with 7 bases aligning to TRBD1. The length of the CDR3 is 15 residues. Germline V gives CDR1 MNHEY, CDR2 SVGAGI. V trimming: 6 bases; J trimming: 1 base; junction bases outside the gene matches: 5. Written as DNA, the CDR3 is TGTGCCAGCAGCCCGGGACAGAAGAACACCGGGGAGCTGTTTTTT. This codes for CASSPGQKNTGELFF.

Only a few counts were recorded for this clone. The chain carries TRBV7-9 and TRBJ2-2, with D unresolved. Germline CDR1 is SEHNR and CDR2 is FQNEAQ (reference sequence). The V end was cut by 3 bases, the J end by 4 bases, with 12 bases between. The length of the CDR3 is 15 residues. CDR3 loop: CASSFRVVRTGELFF. The CDR3 region has the DNA TGTGCCAGCAGCTTTCGTGTGGTGCGCACCGGGGAGCTGTTTTTT.